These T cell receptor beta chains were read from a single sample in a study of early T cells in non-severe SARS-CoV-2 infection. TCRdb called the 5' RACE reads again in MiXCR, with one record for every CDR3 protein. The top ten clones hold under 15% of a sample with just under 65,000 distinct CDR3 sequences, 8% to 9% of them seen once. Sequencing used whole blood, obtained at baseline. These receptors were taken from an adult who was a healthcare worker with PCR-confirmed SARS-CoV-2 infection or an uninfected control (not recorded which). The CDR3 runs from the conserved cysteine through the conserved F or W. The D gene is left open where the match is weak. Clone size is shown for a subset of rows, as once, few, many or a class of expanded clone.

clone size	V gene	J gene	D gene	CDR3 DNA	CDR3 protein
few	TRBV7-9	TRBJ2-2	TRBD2	TGTGCCAGCACCATACTAGCGTCGAACACCGGGGAGCTGTTTTTT	CASTILASNTGELFF
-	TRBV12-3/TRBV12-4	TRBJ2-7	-	TGTGCCAGCAGTCCTCGACTAGGGTCCTACGAGCAGTACTTC	CASSPRLGSYEQYF
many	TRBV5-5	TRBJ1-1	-	TGTGCCAGCAGGTTGGAGGTCTACACTGAAGCTTTCTTT	CASRLEVYTEAFF
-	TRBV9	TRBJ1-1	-	TGTGCCAGCAGCGTAAATGGGGCATTTGAAGCTTTCTTT	CASSVNGAFEAFF
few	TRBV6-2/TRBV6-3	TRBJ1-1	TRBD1	TGTGCCAGCAATTATCCCGACACCAGGGGGCGGGACACTGAAGCTTTCTTT	CASNYPDTRGRDTEAFF
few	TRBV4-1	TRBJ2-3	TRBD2	TGCGCCAGCAGCCTCCTAGCGGGAGCAGATACGCAGTATTTT	CASSLLAGADTQYF
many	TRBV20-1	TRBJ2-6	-	TGCAGTGCTAGAGATCCTGAGGAAGGCTCTGGGGCCAACGTCCTGACTTTC	CSARDPEEGSGANVLTF
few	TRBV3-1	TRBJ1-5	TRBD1	TGTGCCAGCAGCCAAGGGACAGGGGGACGCAATCAGCCCCAGCATTTT	CASSQGTGGRNQPQHF
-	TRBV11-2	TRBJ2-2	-	TGTGCCAGCAACCACCTTAGCGCCACCGGGGAGCTGTTTTTT	CASNHLSATGELFF
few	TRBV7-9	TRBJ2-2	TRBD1	TGTGCCAGCAGCTTGACAGGGGGCGGAACCGGGGAGCTGTTTTTT	CASSLTGGGTGELFF
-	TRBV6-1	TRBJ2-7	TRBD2	TGTGCCAGCATCGCCAGCTTGAGCGGGAATACAGGCGAGCAGTACTTC	CASIASLSGNTGEQYF
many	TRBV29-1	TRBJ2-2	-	TGCAGCGCCGGGCCAGAGAGTTCGAACACCGGGGAGCTGTTTTTT	CSAGPESSNTGELFF
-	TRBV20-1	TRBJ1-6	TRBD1	TGCAGTGCTAGTGGACAGGGGTATAATTCACCCCTCCACTTT	CSASGQGYNSPLHF
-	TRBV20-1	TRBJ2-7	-	TGCAGTGGGGAGGATTCCTACGAGCAGTACTTC	CSGEDSYEQYF
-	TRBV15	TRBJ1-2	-	TGTGCCACCGCTAGGGATAACGGTTATGGCTACACCTTC	CATARDNGYGYTF
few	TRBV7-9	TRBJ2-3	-	TGTGCCAGCAATGTGGTGGGCACAGATGCGCAGTATTTT	CASNVVGTDAQYF
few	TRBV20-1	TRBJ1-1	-	TGCAGTGCTAGCCGGGAGAACACTGAAGCTTTCTTT	CSASRENTEAFF
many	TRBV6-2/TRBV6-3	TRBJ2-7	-	TGTGCCAGCAGGACCGGGACGGACTGGCAGTACTTC	CASRTGTDWQYF
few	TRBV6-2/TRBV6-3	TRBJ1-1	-	TGTGCCAGCAGCAACTGGCGCCCTAACACTGAAGCTTTCTTT	CASSNWRPNTEAFF
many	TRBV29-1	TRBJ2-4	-	TGCAGCGTTGCTTGGGGCGGGAACATTCAGTACTTC	CSVAWGGNIQYF
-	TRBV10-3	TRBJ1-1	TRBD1	TGTGCCATCAGTGAGACAGGGGGCGCAACTTTCTTT	CAISETGGATFF
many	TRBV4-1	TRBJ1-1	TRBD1	TGCGCCAGCAGCCGCGGACAGGGGACGATGAACACTGAAGCTTTCTTT	CASSRGQGTMNTEAFF
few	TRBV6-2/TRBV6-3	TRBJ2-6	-	TGTGCCAGCACCTCCTTCCGGGACGCCCGCTCTGGGGCCAACGTCCTGACTTTC	CASTSFRDARSGANVLTF
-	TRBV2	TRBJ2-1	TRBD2	TGTGCCAGCAGTGCCCGGGACTACGTCGGGGAGCAGTTCTTC	CASSARDYVGEQFF
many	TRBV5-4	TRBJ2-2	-	TGTGCCAGCAGCTCGGGATTCGGGACCGGGGAGCTGTTTTTT	CASSSGFGTGELFF
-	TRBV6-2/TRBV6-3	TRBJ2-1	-	TGTGCCAGCAGATCTCCGGGGGCGGGAGCCTACAATGAGCAGTTCTTC	CASRSPGAGAYNEQFF
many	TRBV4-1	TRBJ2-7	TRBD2	TGCGCCAGCAGCCAACTACTAGCGGGAGGGGACGAGCAGTACTTC	CASSQLLAGGDEQYF
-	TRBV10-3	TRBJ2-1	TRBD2	TGTGCCATCGGGACTAGTGTGAATGAGCAGTTCTTC	CAIGTSVNEQFF
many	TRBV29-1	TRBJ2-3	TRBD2	TGCAGCGCTGATGGGGGACTAACTTCCACAGATACGCAGTATTTT	CSADGGLTSTDTQYF
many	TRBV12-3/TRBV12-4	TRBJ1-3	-	TGTGCCAGCAGTCTGGTGGCGGCGATCTCTGGAAACACCATATATTTT	CASSLVAAISGNTIYF
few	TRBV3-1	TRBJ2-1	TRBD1	TGTGCCAGCAGCACCCGGACAGGGGGCAATGAGCAGTTCTTC	CASSTRTGGNEQFF
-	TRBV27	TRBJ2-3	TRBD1	TGTGTAACAGGGGTTTGGGCAGATACGCAGTATTTT	CVTGVWADTQYF
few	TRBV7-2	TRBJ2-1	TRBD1	TGTGCCAGCAGCTTATGGATGAATCGATTCGGGACAGCATCCTACAATGAGCAGTTCTTC	CASSLWMNRFGTASYNEQFF
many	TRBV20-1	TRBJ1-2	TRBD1	TGCAGTGCTAGATCCTTGGGGACAGGGAACTATGGCTACACCTTC	CSARSLGTGNYGYTF
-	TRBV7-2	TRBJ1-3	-	TGTGCCAGCAGCTTAAACAGCGGGGGGCCTGGAAACACCATATATTTT	CASSLNSGGPGNTIYF
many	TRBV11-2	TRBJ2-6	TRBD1	TGTGCCAGCAGCCGCTTCGGGACAGGGTCTCCTGGGGCCAACGTCCTGACTTTC	CASSRFGTGSPGANVLTF
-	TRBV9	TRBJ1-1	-	TGTGCCAGCAGCGTAGGTCTGGTGAACACTGAAGCTTTCTTT	CASSVGLVNTEAFF
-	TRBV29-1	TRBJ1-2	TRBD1	TGCAGCGCCATTGACAGGGCTAACTATGGCTACACCTTC	CSAIDRANYGYTF
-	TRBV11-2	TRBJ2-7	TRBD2	TGTGCCAGCAGCTTCTCGTTAGCGGGAGGCCTGAACGAGCAGTACTTC	CASSFSLAGGLNEQYF
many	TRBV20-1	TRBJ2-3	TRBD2	TGCAGTGCTACGACTAGCGGGAGTGGTCTGAGCGCAGATACGCAGTATTTT	CSATTSGSGLSADTQYF
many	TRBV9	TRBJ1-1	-	TGTGCCAGCAGCGTCGGGACACTTAACACTGAAGCTTTCTTT	CASSVGTLNTEAFF
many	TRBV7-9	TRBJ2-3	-	TGTGCCAGCAGCTCGGACAGGAGGGCCACAGATACGCAGTATTTT	CASSSDRRATDTQYF
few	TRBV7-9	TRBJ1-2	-	TGTGCCAGCAGCTTAATGGGGTCTCTCAATGGCTACACCTTC	CASSLMGSLNGYTF
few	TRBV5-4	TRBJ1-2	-	TGTGCCAGCAGAGACCTACAGAACTATGGCTACACCTTC	CASRDLQNYGYTF
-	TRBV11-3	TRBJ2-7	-	TGTGCCAGCAGCTACAGGGACGGCGCTCCGTCCGAGCAGTACTTC	CASSYRDGAPSEQYF
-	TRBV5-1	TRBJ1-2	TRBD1	TGCGCCAGCAGCCCGGACAGGGCTGAGAAAAACACCTTC	CASSPDRAEKNTF
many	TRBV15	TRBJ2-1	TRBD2	TGTGCCACCAGCGGAACCGGGACTAGCGGGACCAATGAGCAGTTCTTC	CATSGTGTSGTNEQFF
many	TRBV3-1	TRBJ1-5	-	TGTGCCAGCAGCCGCAGCGGAGTCGGTCAGCCCCAGCATTTT	CASSRSGVGQPQHF
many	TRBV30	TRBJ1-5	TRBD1	TGTGCCTGGCAGGGGACAGGGGGAAATCAGCCCCAGCATTTT	CAWQGTGGNQPQHF
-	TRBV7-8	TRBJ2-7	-	TGTGCCAGCAGCTTAGATGCGGGCGGCTACGAGCAGTACTTC	CASSLDAGGYEQYF
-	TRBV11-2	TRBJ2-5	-	TGTGCCAGCAGCTTAGTCTCGGGACCTCAAGAGACCCAGTACTTC	CASSLVSGPQETQYF
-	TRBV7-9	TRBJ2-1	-	TGTGCCAGCAGCTTACCTAGCAGGGGATTTAATGAGCAGTTCTTC	CASSLPSRGFNEQFF
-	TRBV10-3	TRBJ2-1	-	TGTGCCATTAGCTCGTACGATGAGCAGTTCTTC	CAISSYDEQFF
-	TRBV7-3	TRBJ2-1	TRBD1	TGTGCCAGCAGCTTCGGGACAGGGGGCTTAAATGAGCAGTTCTTC	CASSFGTGGLNEQFF
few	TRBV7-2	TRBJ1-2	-	TGTGCCAGCAGCTTCGGACCGACACCTAACTATGGCTACACCTTC	CASSFGPTPNYGYTF
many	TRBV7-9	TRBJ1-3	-	TGTGCCAGCAGCTACGGGCAGCACTCTGAAAACACCATATATTTT	CASSYGQHSENTIYF
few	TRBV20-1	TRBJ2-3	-	TGCAGTGCTACTCGGCCCCCAGATACGCAGTATTTT	CSATRPPDTQYF